Detailed here is one TCR beta chain. Its cognate antigen is unknown. The CDR3 extends over 13 amino acids. Germline CDR1 reads SGDLS; CDR2 reads YYNGEE. The V end lost 7 bases, the J end lost 6 bases, and 16 bases lay between the germline ends. This specimen belongs to a study of OX40 agonist ivuxolimab in advanced cancers. General study points: In the 0.1 to 3.0 mg/kg range, CD4+ and CD8+ blood T cells had expanded clonally by week 6. Fewer expanded clones were found on average in CD4+ than in CD8+ T cells.

The table came from immunoSEQ multiplex PCR; TCRdb's copy has only in-frame clones and leaves some out. The top ten hold 6.5% to 7.5% of the sample, which has under 95,000 clones, 86% seen once. The sample here was CD4+ or CD8+ T cells sorted from blood, taken in a trial of the OX40 agonist ivuxolimab. This receptor was identified in an adult with an advanced solid tumor such as melanoma, head and neck, liver or kidney cancer. This chain links TRBV9 with TRBJ2-5, with D perhaps TRBD2 (7 bases). The CDR3: CASARGAEQTQYF. DNA for the CDR3: TGTGCCAGCGCCCGGGGGGCGGAGCAGACCCAGTACTTC.